This TCR beta chain stems from a study of cytomegalovirus exposure and HLA in healthy donors. Germline values: CDR1 SNHLY, CDR2 FYNNEI. V was clipped by 5 bases and J by 10 bases; unmatched bases: 8. The CDR3 loop spans 15 amino acids. This table comes from immunoSEQ multiplex PCR, and its TCRdb copy is limited to in-frame clones, with some not included. Altogether about 140,000 clones are present, roughly four fifths being singletons, with the ten largest covering 1.4%. The sample taken for sequencing was PBMCs. The chain employs TRBV2 and TRBJ2-1; TRBD2 matches 13 bases. The clonotype was recovered from a woman aged 25-40 years in good health and CMV-seronegative. CDR3: CASSRLAGGRGEQFF. In DNA form, the CDR3 reads TGTGCCAGCAGTAGACTAGCGGGGGGCCGGGGGGAGCAGTTCTTC.